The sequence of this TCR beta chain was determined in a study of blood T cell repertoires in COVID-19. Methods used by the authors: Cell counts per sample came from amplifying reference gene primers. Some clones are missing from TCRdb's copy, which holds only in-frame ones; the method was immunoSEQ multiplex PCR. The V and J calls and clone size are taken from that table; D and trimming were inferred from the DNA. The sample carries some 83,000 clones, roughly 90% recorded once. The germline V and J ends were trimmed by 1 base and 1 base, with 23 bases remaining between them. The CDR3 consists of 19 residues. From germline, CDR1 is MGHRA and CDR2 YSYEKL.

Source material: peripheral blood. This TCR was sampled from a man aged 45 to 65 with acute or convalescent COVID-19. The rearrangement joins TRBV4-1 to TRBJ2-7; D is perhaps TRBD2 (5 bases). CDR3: CASSQVRFEGTKISYEQYF. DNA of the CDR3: TGCGCCAGCAGCCAAGTGCGGTTCGAGGGAACCAAAATATCCTACGAGCAGTACTTC.